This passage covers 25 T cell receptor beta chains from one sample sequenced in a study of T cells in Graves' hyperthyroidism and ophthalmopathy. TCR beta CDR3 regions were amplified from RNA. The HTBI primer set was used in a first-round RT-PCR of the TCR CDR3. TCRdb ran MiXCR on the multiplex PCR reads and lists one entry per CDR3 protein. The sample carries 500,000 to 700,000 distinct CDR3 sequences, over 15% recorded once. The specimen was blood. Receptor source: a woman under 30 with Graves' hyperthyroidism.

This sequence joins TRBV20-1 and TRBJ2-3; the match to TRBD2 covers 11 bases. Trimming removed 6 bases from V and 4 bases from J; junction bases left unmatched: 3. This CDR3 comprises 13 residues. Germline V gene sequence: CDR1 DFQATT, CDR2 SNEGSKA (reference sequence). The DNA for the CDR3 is TGCAGTGCCCTTAGCGGGAGGGCAGATACGCAGTATTTT. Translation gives CSALSGRADTQYF.

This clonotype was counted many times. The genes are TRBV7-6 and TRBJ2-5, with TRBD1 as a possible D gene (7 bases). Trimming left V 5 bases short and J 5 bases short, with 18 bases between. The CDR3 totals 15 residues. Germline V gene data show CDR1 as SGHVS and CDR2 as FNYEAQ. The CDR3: CASSRLGGGAETQYF. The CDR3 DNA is TGTGCCAGCAGCCGGCTTGGAGGGGGCGCGGAGACCCAGTACTTC.

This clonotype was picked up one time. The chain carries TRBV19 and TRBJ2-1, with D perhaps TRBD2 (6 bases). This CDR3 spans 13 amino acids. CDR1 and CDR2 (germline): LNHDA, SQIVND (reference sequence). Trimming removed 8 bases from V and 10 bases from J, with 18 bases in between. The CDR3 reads CASGRRGEWEQFF. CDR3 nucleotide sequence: TGTGCCAGTGGCCGGAGGGGCGAGTGGGAGCAGTTCTTC.

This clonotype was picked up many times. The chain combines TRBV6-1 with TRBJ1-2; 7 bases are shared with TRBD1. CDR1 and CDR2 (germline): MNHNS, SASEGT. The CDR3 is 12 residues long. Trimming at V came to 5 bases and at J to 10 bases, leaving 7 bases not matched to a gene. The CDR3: CASSYGTADYTF. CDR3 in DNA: TGTGCCAGCAGTTATGGGACAGCTGACTACACCTTC.

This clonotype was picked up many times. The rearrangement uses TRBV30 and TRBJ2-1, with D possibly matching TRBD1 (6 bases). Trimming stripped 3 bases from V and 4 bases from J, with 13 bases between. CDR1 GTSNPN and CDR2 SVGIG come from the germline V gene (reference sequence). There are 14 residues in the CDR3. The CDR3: CAWRLQGGYNEQFF. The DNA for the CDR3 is TGTGCCTGGAGGCTACAGGGTGGGTACAATGAGCAGTTCTTC.

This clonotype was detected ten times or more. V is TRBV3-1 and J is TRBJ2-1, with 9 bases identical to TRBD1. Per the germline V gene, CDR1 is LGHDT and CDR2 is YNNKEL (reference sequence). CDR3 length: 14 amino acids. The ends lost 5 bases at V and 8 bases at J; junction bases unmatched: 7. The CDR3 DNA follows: TGTGCCAGCAGCGGTACAACAGGGGGCTATGAGCAGTTCTTC. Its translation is CASSGTTGGYEQFF.

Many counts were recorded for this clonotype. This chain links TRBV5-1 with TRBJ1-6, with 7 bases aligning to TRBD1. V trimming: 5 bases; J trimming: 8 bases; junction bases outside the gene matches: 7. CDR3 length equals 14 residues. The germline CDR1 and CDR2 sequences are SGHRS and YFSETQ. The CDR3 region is CASRRGQGDSPLHF. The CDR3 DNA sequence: TGCGCCAGCAGAAGGGGGCAAGGGGATTCACCCCTCCACTTT.

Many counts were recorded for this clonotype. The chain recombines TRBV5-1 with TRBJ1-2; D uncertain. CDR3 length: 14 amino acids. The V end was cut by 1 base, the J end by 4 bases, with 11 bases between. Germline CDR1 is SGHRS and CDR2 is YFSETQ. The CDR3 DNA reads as TGCGCCAGCAGCTTGATCCCGGAGACCTATGGCTACACCTTC. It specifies CASSLIPETYGYTF.

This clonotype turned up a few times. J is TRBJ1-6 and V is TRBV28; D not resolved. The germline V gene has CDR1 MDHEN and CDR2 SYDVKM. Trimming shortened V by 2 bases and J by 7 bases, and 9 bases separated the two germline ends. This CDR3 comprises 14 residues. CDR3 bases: TGTGCCAGCAGTTTACAGGAGGCGAATTCACCCCTCCACTTT. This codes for CASSLQEANSPLHF.

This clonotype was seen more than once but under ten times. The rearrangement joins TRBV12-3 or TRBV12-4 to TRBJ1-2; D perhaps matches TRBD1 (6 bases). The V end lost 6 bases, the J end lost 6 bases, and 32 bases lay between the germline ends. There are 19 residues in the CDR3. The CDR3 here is CASSYLRGGMGIGVDGYTF. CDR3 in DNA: TGTGCCAGCAGCTACCTCCGAGGGGGGATGGGAATCGGGGTAGATGGCTACACCTTC.

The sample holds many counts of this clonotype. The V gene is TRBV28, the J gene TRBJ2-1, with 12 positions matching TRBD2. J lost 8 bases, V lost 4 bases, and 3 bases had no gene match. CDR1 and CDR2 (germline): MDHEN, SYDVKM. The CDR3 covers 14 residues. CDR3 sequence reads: CASSWTSGMHEQFF. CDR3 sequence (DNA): TGTGCCAGCAGTTGGACTAGCGGGATGCATGAGCAGTTCTTC.

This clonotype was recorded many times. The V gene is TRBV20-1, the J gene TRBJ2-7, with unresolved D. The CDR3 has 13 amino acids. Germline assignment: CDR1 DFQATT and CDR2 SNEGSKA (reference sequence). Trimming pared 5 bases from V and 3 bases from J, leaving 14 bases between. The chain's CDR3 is CSASSIGFYEQYF. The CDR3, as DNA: TGCAGTGCTTCCTCTATAGGATTCTACGAGCAGTACTTC.

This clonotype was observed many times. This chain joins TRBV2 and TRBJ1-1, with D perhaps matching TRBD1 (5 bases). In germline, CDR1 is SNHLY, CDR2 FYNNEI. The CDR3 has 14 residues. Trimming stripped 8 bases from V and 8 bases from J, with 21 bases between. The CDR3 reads CASQNRDGYIEAFF. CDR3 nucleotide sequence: TGTGCCAGCCAAAATAGGGACGGATATATCGAAGCTTTCTTT.

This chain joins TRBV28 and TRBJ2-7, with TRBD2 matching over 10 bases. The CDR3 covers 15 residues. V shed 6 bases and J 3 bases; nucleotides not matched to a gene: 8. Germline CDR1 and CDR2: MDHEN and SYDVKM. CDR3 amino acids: CASRPPSGRGYEQYF. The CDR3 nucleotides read TGTGCCAGCAGGCCCCCTAGCGGGAGAGGCTACGAGCAGTACTTC. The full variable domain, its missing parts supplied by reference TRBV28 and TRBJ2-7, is DVKVTQSSRYLVKRTGEKVFLECVQDMDHENMFWYRQDPGLGLRLIYFSYDVKMKEKGDIPEGYSVSREKKERFSLILESASTNQTSMYLCASRPPSGRGYEQYFGPGTRLTVT.

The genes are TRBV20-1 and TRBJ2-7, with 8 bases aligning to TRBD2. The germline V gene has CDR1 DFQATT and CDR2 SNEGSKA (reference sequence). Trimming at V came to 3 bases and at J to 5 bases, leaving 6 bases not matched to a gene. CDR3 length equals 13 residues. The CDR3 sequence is CSARRERGNEQYF. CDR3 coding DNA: TGCAGTGCTAGGCGGGAGCGGGGGAACGAGCAGTACTTC.

CDR3 in DNA: TGTGCCAGCAGCGTAGACCCCAGGAGCCGTGGCTACACCTTC. This translates into CASSVDPRSRGYTF. The chain is built from TRBV9 and TRBJ1-2; D unclear. The germline gives CDR1 SGDLS, CDR2 YYNGEE. CDR3 length equals 14 residues. Trimming left V 0 bases short and J 7 bases short, with 13 bases between.

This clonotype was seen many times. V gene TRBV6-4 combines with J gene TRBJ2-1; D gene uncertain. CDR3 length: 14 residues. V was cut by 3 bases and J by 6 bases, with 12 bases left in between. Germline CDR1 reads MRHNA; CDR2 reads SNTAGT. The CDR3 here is CASSEAARPNEQFF. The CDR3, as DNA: TGTGCCAGCAGTGAAGCTGCCCGCCCCAATGAGCAGTTCTTC.

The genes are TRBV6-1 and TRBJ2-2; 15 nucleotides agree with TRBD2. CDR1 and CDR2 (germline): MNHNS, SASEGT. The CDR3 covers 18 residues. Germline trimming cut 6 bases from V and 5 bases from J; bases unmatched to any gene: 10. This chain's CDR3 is CASSLGLAGGPLTGELFF. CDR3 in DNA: TGTGCCAGCAGCCTCGGACTAGCGGGAGGGCCTTTAACCGGGGAGCTGTTTTTT.

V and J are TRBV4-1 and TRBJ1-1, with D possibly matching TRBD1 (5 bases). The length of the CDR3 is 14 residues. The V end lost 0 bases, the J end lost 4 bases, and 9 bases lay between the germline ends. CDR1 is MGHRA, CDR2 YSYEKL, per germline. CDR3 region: CASSQESGATEAFF. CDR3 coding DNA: TGCGCCAGCAGCCAAGAATCCGGGGCCACTGAAGCTTTCTTT.

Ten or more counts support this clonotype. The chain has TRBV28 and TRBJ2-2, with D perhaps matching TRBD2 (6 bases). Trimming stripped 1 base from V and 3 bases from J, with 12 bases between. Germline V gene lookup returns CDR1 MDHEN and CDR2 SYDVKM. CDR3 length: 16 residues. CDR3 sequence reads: CASSLSWGLDTGELFF. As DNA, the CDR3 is TGTGCCAGCAGTTTATCTTGGGGACTTGACACCGGGGAGCTGTTTTTT.

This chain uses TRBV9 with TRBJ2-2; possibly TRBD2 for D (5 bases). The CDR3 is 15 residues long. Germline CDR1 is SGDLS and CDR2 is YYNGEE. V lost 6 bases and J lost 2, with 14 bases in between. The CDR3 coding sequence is TGTGCCAGCAACTCCCGGACTGTAAACACCGGGGAGCTGTTTTTT. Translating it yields CASNSRTVNTGELFF.

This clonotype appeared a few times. The CDR3 nucleotides are TGTGCCAGCTCACCGGGACAGCAAACCTACAATGAGCAGTTCTTC. Amino acid sequence: CASSPGQQTYNEQFF. The V gene is TRBV18, the J gene TRBJ2-1, with 7 bases identical to TRBD1. The CDR3 covers 15 residues. The germline V gene encodes CDR1 KGHSH and CDR2 LQKENI. Trimming at V came to 3 bases and at J to 2 bases, leaving 4 bases not matched to a gene.

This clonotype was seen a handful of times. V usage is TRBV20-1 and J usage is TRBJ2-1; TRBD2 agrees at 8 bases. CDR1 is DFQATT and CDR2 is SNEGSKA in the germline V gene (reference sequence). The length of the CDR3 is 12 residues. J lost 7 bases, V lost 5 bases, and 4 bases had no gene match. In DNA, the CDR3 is TGCAGTGCTTCGAGCGGGGGTAATGAGCAGTTCTTC. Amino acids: CSASSGGNEQFF.

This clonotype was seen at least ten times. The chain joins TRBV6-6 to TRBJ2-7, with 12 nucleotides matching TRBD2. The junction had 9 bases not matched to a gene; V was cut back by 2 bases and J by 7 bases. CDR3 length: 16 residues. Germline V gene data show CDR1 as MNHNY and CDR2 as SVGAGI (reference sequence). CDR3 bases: TGTGCCAGCAGTTACCTTAGACTAGCGGGGGTGGGGGAGCAGTACTTC. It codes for CASSYLRLAGVGEQYF.

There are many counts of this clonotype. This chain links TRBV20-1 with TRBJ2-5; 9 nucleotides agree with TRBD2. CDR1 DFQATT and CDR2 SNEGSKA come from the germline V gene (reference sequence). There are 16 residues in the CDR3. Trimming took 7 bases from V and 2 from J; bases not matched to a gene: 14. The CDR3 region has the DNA TGCAGTGGAACACCAGTAGCGGGAGCGGATCAAGAGACCCAGTACTTC. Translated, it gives CSGTPVAGADQETQYF.